This is a list of T cell receptor beta chains from one sample in a study of cytomegalovirus exposure and HLA in healthy donors. The repertoire was sequenced with immunoSEQ multiplex PCR; TCRdb's copy has only in-frame clones and lacks some. The table records under 200,000 clones, more than 65% of them present only once. Sequenced sample: PBMCs. The origin of the receptors is a man aged 50 to 60 in good health and CMV-seropositive. CDR3s include the opening cysteine and the closing phenylalanine or tryptophan. A D gene is named only where the DNA matches it firmly. The listing skips clone size in some rows; elsewhere it reads once, few, many or a size class.

j_call d_call v_call clone_size cdr3_aa cdr3_nt
TRBJ2-2 NA TRBV7-8 few CASSLSGVGAGELFF TGTGCCAGCAGCTTATCAGGAGTAGGGGCCGGGGAGCTGTTTTTT
TRBJ2-7 NA TRBV28 NA CASSQQGHEQYF TGTGCCAGCAGTCAACAGGGACACGAGCAGTACTTC
TRBJ2-7 TRBD1 TRBV5-1 NA CASSWMDRGRSYEQYF TGCGCCAGCAGCTGGATGGACAGGGGGCGGAGCTACGAGCAGTACTTC
TRBJ1-5 NA TRBV28 NA CASSSDTVGQPQHF TGTGCCAGCAGTTCGGACACAGTGGGTCAGCCCCAGCATTTT
TRBJ2-5 TRBD1 TRBV7-3 NA CASSLIGQGNQYF TGTGCCAGCAGCTTAATCGGACAGGGGAACCAGTACTTC
TRBJ2-1 TRBD2 TRBV27 NA CASRPRASSGSPNEQFF TGTGCCAGCAGACCTAGGGCCTCTAGCGGGAGTCCAAATGAGCAGTTCTTC
TRBJ2-5 TRBD2 TRBV5-1 NA CASSLGLAGGRGQETQYF TGCGCCAGCAGCTTGGGACTAGCGGGAGGCCGGGGCCAAGAGACCCAGTACTTC
TRBJ2-7 NA TRBV5-1 few CASRGPGAYEQYF TGCGCCAGCCGGGGACCAGGGGCTTACGAGCAGTACTTC
TRBJ1-2 NA TRBV5-6 once CASSSPGLIYGYTF TGTGCCAGCAGCTCACCGGGACTGATCTATGGCTACACCTTC
TRBJ2-2 NA TRBV5-1 NA CASSLARNTGELFF TGCGCCAGCAGCTTGGCTCGGAACACCGGGGAGCTGTTTTTT
TRBJ2-7 TRBD1 TRBV7-9 NA CASSSPGTGDYEQYF TGTGCCAGCAGCTCACCCGGGACAGGGGACTACGAGCAGTACTTC
TRBJ2-5 TRBD2 TRBV5-6 few CASTRDGLEVAETQYF TGTGCCAGCACCAGAGACGGACTAGAGGTTGCGGAGACCCAGTACTTC
TRBJ1-1 TRBD1 TRBV27 NA CASSLSGTGVAFF TGTGCCAGCAGTTTGAGCGGGACAGGGGTAGCTTTCTTT
TRBJ2-1 TRBD2 TRBV27 NA CASSKILADNEQFF TGTGCCAGCAGCAAAATTCTAGCGGACAATGAGCAGTTCTTC
TRBJ2-1 NA TRBV7-9 NA CASSSYSNEQFF TGTGCCAGCAGCTCTTACTCCAATGAGCAGTTCTTC
TRBJ1-2 NA TRBV6-6 NA CASSYDRVNYGYTF TGTGCCAGCAGTTACGATCGGGTTAACTATGGCTACACCTTC
TRBJ1-4 NA TRBV6-5 NA CASSYQGKGEKLFF TGTGCCAGCAGTTACCAGGGGAAAGGTGAAAAACTGTTTTTT
TRBJ2-2 NA TRBV7-8 NA CASTPLTGELFF TGTGCCAGCACCCCCTTAACCGGGGAGCTGTTTTTT
TRBJ1-1 NA TRBV18 NA CASSTRPGMNTEAFF TGTGCCAGCTCAACCCGTCCCGGTATGAACACTGAAGCTTTCTTT
TRBJ2-5 NA TRBV7-2 NA CASSRTGLAETQYF TGTGCCAGCAGCCGCACAGGGTTGGCAGAGACCCAGTACTTC
TRBJ2-7 NA TRBV5-1 once CASSLGGGGYEQYF TGCGCCAGCAGCCTGGGGGGAGGGGGCTACGAGCAGTACTTC
TRBJ1-5 TRBD1 TRBV7-8 NA CASSSYRGPGWPQHF TGTGCCAGCAGTTCCTACAGGGGACCGGGGTGGCCCCAGCATTTT
TRBJ2-6 NA TRBV7-3 NA CASSLTRGTSGANVLTF TGTGCCAGCAGCTTAACGAGGGGGACCTCTGGGGCCAACGTCCTGACTTTC
TRBJ1-5 NA TRBV10-1 NA CASSESPTEHQPQHF TGCGCCAGCAGTGAGTCTCCCACGGAGCATCAGCCCCAGCATTTT
TRBJ2-3 TRBD2 TRBV4-1 NA CASSQDLGTSGSDTQYF TGCGCCAGCAGCCAAGATCTGGGGACTAGCGGGAGTGATACGCAGTATTTT
TRBJ2-1 TRBD2 TRBV5-1 NA CASSVGLAGASYNEQFF TGCGCCAGCAGCGTGGGACTAGCGGGGGCCTCCTACAATGAGCAGTTCTTC
TRBJ1-2 NA TRBV29-1 NA CSVDIQGPGYGYTF TGCAGCGTTGATATACAGGGACCGGGGTATGGCTACACCTTC
TRBJ2-7 NA TRBV27 NA CASSSSGPYEQYF TGTGCCAGCAGTTCCTCGGGTCCGTACGAGCAGTACTTC
TRBJ1-2 NA TRBV18 NA CASSPLRTEGYTF TGTGCCAGCTCACCACTTAGGACAGAAGGCTACACCTTC
TRBJ2-2 NA TRBV11-2 NA CASSLRAEADTGELFF TGTGCCAGCAGCTTACGAGCCGAGGCCGACACCGGGGAGCTGTTTTTT
TRBJ2-4 TRBD2 TRBV29-1 NA CSVKRGIENIQYF TGCAGCGTGAAGCGGGGGATCGAAAACATTCAGTACTTC
TRBJ1-1 NA TRBV6-6 once CASRGGPEAFF TGTGCCAGCCGAGGGGGTCCTGAAGCTTTCTTT
TRBJ2-3 TRBD2 TRBV4-2 NA CASSQDTRGGANTQYF TGTGCCAGCAGCCAAGATACCCGCGGGGGGGCAAATACGCAGTATTTT